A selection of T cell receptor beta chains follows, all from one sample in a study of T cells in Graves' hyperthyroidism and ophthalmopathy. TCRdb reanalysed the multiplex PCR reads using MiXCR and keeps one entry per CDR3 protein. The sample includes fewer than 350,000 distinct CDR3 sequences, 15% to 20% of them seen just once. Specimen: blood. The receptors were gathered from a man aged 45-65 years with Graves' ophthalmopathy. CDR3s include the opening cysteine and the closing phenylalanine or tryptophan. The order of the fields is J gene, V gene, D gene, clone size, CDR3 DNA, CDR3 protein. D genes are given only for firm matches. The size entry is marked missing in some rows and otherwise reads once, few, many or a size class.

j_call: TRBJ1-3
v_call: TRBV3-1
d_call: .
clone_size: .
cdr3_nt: TGTGCCAGCAGCCTCCTAGGGGGGTACTCTGGAAACACCATATATTTT
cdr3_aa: CASSLLGGYSGNTIYF

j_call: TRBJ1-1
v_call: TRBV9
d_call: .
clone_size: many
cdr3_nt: TGTGCCAGCAGCGTAGTTCTGAACACTGAAGCTTTCTTT
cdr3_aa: CASSVVLNTEAFF

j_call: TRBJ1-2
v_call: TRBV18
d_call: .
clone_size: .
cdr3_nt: TGTGCCAGCTCACAGAGTCTGGGGGCGTCTAATAACTATGGCTACACCTTC
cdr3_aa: CASSQSLGASNNYGYTF

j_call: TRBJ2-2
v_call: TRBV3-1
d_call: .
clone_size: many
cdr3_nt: TGTGCCAGCAGCCAAGTCGGAAATCGCGGGGAGCTGTTTTTT
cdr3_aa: CASSQVGNRGELFF

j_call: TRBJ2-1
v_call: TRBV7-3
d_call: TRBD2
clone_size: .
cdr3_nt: TGTGCCAGCAGCCCTTCCCCTAGCGGCGAGCAGTTCTTC
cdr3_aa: CASSPSPSGEQFF

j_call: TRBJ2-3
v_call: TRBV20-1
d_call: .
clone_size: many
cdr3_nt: TGCAGTGCTCCGCCGGATAGGGGTAGCAGAAGTGCGCAGTATTTT
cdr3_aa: CSAPPDRGSRSAQYF

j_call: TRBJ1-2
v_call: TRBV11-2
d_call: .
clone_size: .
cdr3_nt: TGTGCCAGCAGACCTCTCGGCTGGACGTCAAGCTATGGCTACACCTTC
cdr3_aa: CASRPLGWTSSYGYTF

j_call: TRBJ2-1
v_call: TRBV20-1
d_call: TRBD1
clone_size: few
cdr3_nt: TGCAGTGCTAGCGGTGGGACAGGGGGCTTAGACAATGAGCAGTTCTTC
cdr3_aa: CSASGGTGGLDNEQFF

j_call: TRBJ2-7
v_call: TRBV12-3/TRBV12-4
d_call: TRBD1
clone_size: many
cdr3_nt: TGTGCCAGCAGTTTGGACAGGGGCCACCTTTACGAGCAGTACTTC
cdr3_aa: CASSLDRGHLYEQYF

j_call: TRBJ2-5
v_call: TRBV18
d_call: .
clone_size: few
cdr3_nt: TGTGCCAGCTCACACGGGAGTGGGCAAGAGACCCAGTACTTC
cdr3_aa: CASSHGSGQETQYF

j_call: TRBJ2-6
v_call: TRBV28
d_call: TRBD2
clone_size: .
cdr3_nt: TGTGCCGGCAGACGGGACTACTCATCCGGGGCCAACGTCCTGACTTTC
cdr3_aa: CAGRRDYSSGANVLTF

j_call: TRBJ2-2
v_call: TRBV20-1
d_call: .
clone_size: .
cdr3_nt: TGCAGTGCTAGAGTGGGGGGGCGGGGGACCGGGGAGCTGTTTTTT
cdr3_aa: CSARVGGRGTGELFF

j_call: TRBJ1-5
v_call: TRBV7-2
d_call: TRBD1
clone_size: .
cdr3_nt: TGTGCCAGCAGCTCACAGGGGGAGGGGGGAGAGCCCCAGCATTTT
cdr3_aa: CASSSQGEGGEPQHF

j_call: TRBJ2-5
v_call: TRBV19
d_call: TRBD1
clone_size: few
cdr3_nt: TGTGCCAGTAGTATGAGGGGGCGCCCCCCCCAAGAGACCCAGTACTTC
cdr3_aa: CASSMRGRPPQETQYF

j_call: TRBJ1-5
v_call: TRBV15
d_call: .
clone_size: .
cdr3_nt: TGTGCCACCAGCCAGGAGGAGGGAGCCCAGCATTTT
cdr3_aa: CATSQEEGAQHF

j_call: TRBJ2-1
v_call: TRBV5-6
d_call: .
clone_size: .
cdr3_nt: TGTGCCAGCAGCTACGGGGCTCCTGTATGGGAGCAGTTCTTC
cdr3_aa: CASSYGAPVWEQFF

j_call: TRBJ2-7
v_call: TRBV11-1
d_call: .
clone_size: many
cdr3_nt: TGTGCCAGCCGAGGGGCAGGAAGCTCCTACGAGCAGTACTTC
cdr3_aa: CASRGAGSSYEQYF